What follows are 29 T cell receptor beta chains derived from one specimen sequenced in a study of tumor and adjacent non-tumor tissue in lung cancer. No cell sorting was done before RNA was extracted from the tissue. More than 3 cm separated this lung sample from the edge of the tumor. A modified ARM-PCR protocol with three rounds of nested PCR amplified TCRbeta. TCRdb used MiXCR to reprocess the multiplex PCR reads, holding one entry per CDR3 protein. The table lists around 75,000 distinct CDR3 sequences, around 70% of them singletons. Sequencing was done on a sample of distant non-tumor lung tissue. The receptors were gathered from a woman in her forties or fifties with non-small cell lung cancer.

On this clonotype: A much larger clone lies one base from this, so it may be a read error. The gene calls are TRBV29-1 and TRBJ2-7, with 8 bases lining up with TRBD1. The CDR3 has 12 residues. In germline, CDR1 is SQVTM, CDR2 ANQGSEA. CDR3: CTVGQGPYEQYF. The CDR3 DNA reads TGCACCGTCGGACAGGGACCCTACGAGCAGTACTTC.

On this clonotype: The junction departs from the called germline gene at one end, perhaps through a read error. The CDR3 nucleotides are TGTGCCACCAGTCGCTCTGGCGGGAGGGCATTCTGCAATGAGCAGTTCTTC. It yields the protein CATSRSGGRAFCNEQFF. The chain couples TRBV12-3 or TRBV12-4 to TRBJ2-1, with 9 bases lining up with TRBD2. CDR3 length equals 17 residues.

In the case of this clonotype: The junction shows a germline mismatch at one end, possibly a read error. This chain joins TRBV6-6 and TRBJ2-5, with D uncertain. The CDR3 covers 14 residues. The germline CDR1 and CDR2 sequences are MNHNY and SVGAGI (reference sequence). CDR3 bases: TGTGCCAGCAGTAACGGACGGCTCCAAGAGACCCAATACTTC. Translated: CASSNGRLQETQYF.

The chain recombines TRBV11-3 with TRBJ2-3; no clear D gene. With 5 bases removed from V and 15 bases from J, the gap between germline ends came to 21 bases. CDR3 length: 13 residues. The germline gives CDR1 SGHNT, CDR2 YENEEA. The CDR3 reads CASSTKGTDMQYF. The CDR3 DNA sequence: TGTGCCAGCAGCACCAAGGGTACAGATATGCAATATTTT.

This clonotype has at least ten counts. This chain uses TRBV12-3 or TRBV12-4 with TRBJ2-5, with D possibly TRBD1 on 6 matching bases. This CDR3 has 14 residues. The germline V and J ends were trimmed by 3 bases and 5 bases, with 13 bases remaining between them. CDR3 nucleotides: TGTGCCAGCAGTTTTCAGGGGTTAGAGGAGACCCAGTACTTC. Encoded protein: CASSFQGLEETQYF.

Worth noting for this clonotype: One end of the junction fails to match germline, which may point to a read error. The J gene is TRBJ1-5, the V gene TRBV6-2 or TRBV6-3; unclear D gene. CDR1 and CDR2 from the germline V gene are MNHEY and SVGEGT. The CDR3 contains 13 residues. The CDR3 DNA reads TGTGGCAGCAGCATACCTAGCAATCAGTCCCAGCATTTT. Its protein product is CGSSIPSNQSQHF.

This clonotype was seen at least ten times. CDR3 DNA sequence: TGTGCCAGCAGAGAGACAGGGGCCCCTCGGGAGACCCAGTACTTC. Protein sequence: CASRETGAPRETQYF. The V gene is TRBV14, the J gene TRBJ2-5; TRBD1 matches at 8 bases. Germline CDR1 is SGHDN and CDR2 is FVKESK. J lost 5 bases, V lost 6 bases, and 11 bases had no gene match. This CDR3 contains 15 residues.

Worth noting for this clonotype: A clone one base away is much larger, so this may be a read error. The CDR3, as DNA: TGTGCCAGCAGTCTAGTAGGGGGCTCCTACAATGAGCAGTTCTTC. Translation: CASSLVGGSYNEQFF. The chain joins TRBV28 to TRBJ2-1, with D perhaps TRBD1 (6 bases). The CDR3 totals 15 residues. The V gene's germline CDR1 is MDHEN and CDR2 SYDVKM. V was trimmed by 5 bases and J by 0 bases, leaving 11 bases between them.

The V and J genes are TRBV21-1 and TRBJ2-1; TRBD2, as called in the table, went unchecked against the DNA. TRBV21-1 is a pseudogene. The CDR3 has 18 residues. Here the CDR3 reads CASRKSRGRKGSYNEQFF. In DNA, the CDR3 is TGTGCCAGCAGAAAAAGTAGGGGGAGGAAAGGGTCCTACAATGAGCAGTTCTTC.

This clonotype showed up just a few times. This chain connects TRBV20-1 to TRBJ2-3; a weak D match, TRBD2 (5 bases). Germline-derived CDR1 and CDR2 are DFQATT and SNEGSKA (reference sequence). The CDR3 sequence is 15 residues long. The germline V and J ends were trimmed by 5 bases and 5 bases, with 20 bases remaining between them. CDR3 DNA: TGCAGTGCTTCATCCCGCCTAGTGGGAGTAGATACGCAGTATTTT. It specifies CSASSRLVGVDTQYF.

Comments on this clonotype: This clone may be a read error of a much larger clone one base away. The chain recombines TRBV10-3 with TRBJ1-3; TRBD1 matches at 8 bases. Germline loops: CDR1 ENHRY, CDR2 SYGVKD. The CDR3 has 12 residues. DNA for the CDR3: TGTGCCACGACAGGGGACAGCAACACCGTATATTTT. This gives the protein CATTGDSNTVYF.

With respect to this clonotype: The final CDR3 position lacks the conserved phenylalanine or tryptophan, pointing to a likely read error. The V and J genes are TRBV11-3 and TRBJ2-3; no firm D call. From germline, CDR1 is SGHNT and CDR2 YENEEA. This CDR3 spans 16 amino acids. V was shortened by 5 bases and J by 2 bases, with 17 bases between the two germline ends. CDR3 nucleotide sequence: TGTGCCAGCAGCGGCCCCAGCGAGTCCTTCACAGATACGCAGTATTTG. Protein: CASSGPSESFTDTQYL.

Details on this clonotype: Being one base from a much bigger clone, this may be a read error. The gene calls are TRBV6-6 and TRBJ1-5; D remains ambiguous. From germline, CDR1 is MNHNY and CDR2 SVGAGI (reference sequence). The CDR3 covers 11 residues. The CDR3 DNA sequence: TGTGCCAGCAATTACGGGCAGCCCCAGCATTTT. It is translated as CASNYGQPQHF.

This clonotype came up a few times. A read error is possible here, since a much larger clone lies one base away. This chain joins TRBV6-1 and TRBJ2-5, with 8 positions matching TRBD1. The DNA end favors TRBJ2-1, so the J call may be wrong. The CDR3 contains 15 residues. Germline assignment: CDR1 MNHNS and CDR2 SASEGT. The CDR3 DNA reads TGTGCCAGCAGTGAAGCCTCAGGGGGCAGGGGGACCCAGTTCTTC. Amino acid sequence: CASSEASGGRGTQFF.

This clonotype was counted ten times or more. The CDR3 DNA reads as TGTGCCAGCAGTTTACTAGCGGGAGGGCCCGGGGTCGAGCAGTACTTC. Translating gives CASSLLAGGPGVEQYF. This sequence joins TRBV12-3 or TRBV12-4 and TRBJ2-7; TRBD2 matches at 12 bases. The CDR3 extends over 16 amino acids. After removal of 2 bases from V and 6 bases from J, the junction contained 8 bases not matched to a gene.

A note on this clonotype: The junction departs from the called germline gene at one end, perhaps through a read error. The chain is built from TRBV6-6 and TRBJ1-1, with 8 bases matching TRBD1. The CDR3 consists of 15 residues. Germline values: CDR1 MNHNY, CDR2 SVGAGI (reference sequence). The CDR3 coding sequence is TGTACCAGCAGTAACCCCGAACAGGGGGAAACTGAAGCTTTCTTT. Translating gives CTSSNPEQGETEAFF.

Of note for this clonotype: Given a much more abundant clone one base away, this may be a read error. The gene calls are TRBV20-1 and TRBJ2-1; D is possibly TRBD2 (5 bases). Germline V gene data show CDR1 as DFQATT and CDR2 as SNEGSKA (reference sequence). The CDR3 contains 14 residues. CDR3 sequence: CSAREVGLYNGQFF. In DNA, the CDR3 is TGCAGTGCTAGGGAGGTCGGACTTTACAATGGGCAGTTCTTC.

As for this clonotype: The germline gene is not matched at one end of the junction; a read error may be the cause. This rearrangement joins TRBV6-2 or TRBV6-3 to TRBJ2-1; possible D gene TRBD1, 5 bases. The CDR3 totals 18 residues. Per germline, CDR1 MNHEY and CDR2 SVGEGT. CDR3 DNA: TGTGCCAGCAGTTCCCAGATTAACCGACAGACAAAATACAATGAGCAGTCCTTC. Protein sequence: CASSSQINRQTKYNEQSF.

This clonotype was observed a single time. A much larger clonotype is one base distant, so this may be a read error. No conserved phenylalanine or tryptophan ends this CDR3, so it is likely a read error. V usage is TRBV5-4 and J usage is TRBJ1-2, with D perhaps matching TRBD1 (5 bases). Germline V lookup: CDR1 SGHNT, CDR2 YYREEE (reference sequence). Trimming left V 0 bases short and J 4 bases short, with 10 bases between. This CDR3 is built from 14 residues. CDR3 sequence reads: CASSLGQGSYGYTI. CDR3 in DNA: TGTGCCAGCAGCTTGGGGCAGGGTTCCTATGGCTACACCATC.

This clonotype was observed a single time. This CDR3 fails to terminate in the conserved phenylalanine or tryptophan, so it likely reflects a read error. The chain has TRBV20-1 and TRBJ2-1, with TRBD2 identical over 9 bases. The V and J ends lost 5 bases and 0 bases, in that order; junction bases with no gene match: 8. The CDR3 is 16 residues long. Germline V gene data show CDR1 as DFQATT and CDR2 as SNEGSKA (reference sequence). CDR3: CSAEPRTSVSYNEQFL. DNA for the CDR3: TGCAGTGCTGAGCCCCGGACTAGCGTCTCCTACAATGAGCAGTTCTTA.

The genes are TRBV5-4 and TRBJ2-2, with 9 bases aligning to TRBD1. Trimming took 4 bases from V and 4 from J; bases not matched to a gene: 8. Germline CDR1 reads SGHNT; CDR2 reads YYREEE (reference sequence). The CDR3 sequence is 16 residues long. The CDR3, as DNA: TGTGCCAGCAGCGAGGGACAGGGTCGGACCACCGGGGAGCTGTTTTTT. It yields the protein CASSEGQGRTTGELFF.

About this clonotype itself: Possible read error: a much larger clone is one base away. The rearrangement uses TRBV12-5 and TRBJ2-7; 8 positions match TRBD1. The germline gives CDR1 LGHNT, CDR2 FRNRAP. The CDR3 sequence is 14 residues long. J lost 3 bases, V lost 3 bases, and 4 bases had no gene match. Here the CDR3 reads CASGFVQGDYEQYF. CDR3 nucleotide sequence: TGTGCTAGTGGTTTCGTACAGGGGGACTACGAGCAGTACTTC.

On this clonotype itself: A single base separates this from a much larger clone, so it may be a read error. The chain is built from TRBV29-1 and TRBJ2-1, with 11 bases identical to TRBD2. The CDR3 length is 15 residues. CDR1 SQVTM and CDR2 ANQGSEA come from the germline V gene. V lost 4 bases and J lost 6; bases outside the gene matches: 8. CDR3 protein: CSVGPRLAGRNEQFF. CDR3 in DNA: TGCAGCGTTGGCCCCAGACTAGCGGGACGCAATGAGCAGTTCTTC.

This clonotype has just one count. One end of the junction fails to match germline, which may point to a read error. The chain combines TRBV6-2 or TRBV6-3 with TRBJ1-2; D unresolved. CDR3 length: 12 amino acids. CDR1 is MNHEY and CDR2 is SVGEGT in the germline V gene. CDR3 bases: TGTGCCAGTAGTTACAGCAACTATGGCTACATCTTC. The encoded protein is CASSYSNYGYIF.

Comments on this clonotype: At one end, the junction sequence differs from germline, possibly due to a read error. The J gene is TRBJ2-5, the V gene TRBV20-1, with D possibly being TRBD1 (5 bases). Per the germline V gene, CDR1 is DFQATT and CDR2 is SNEGSKA (reference sequence). The CDR3 contains 12 residues. The chain's CDR3 is CSVIRVKETQYF. The DNA of the CDR3 is TGCAGTGTTATCAGGGTCAAGGAGACCCAATACTTC.

Comments on this clonotype: Likely a read error: the CDR3 ends without its conserved phenylalanine or tryptophan. This chain links TRBV5-1 with TRBJ2-7, with 10 bases matching TRBD1. The germline gives CDR1 SGHRS, CDR2 YFSETQ. Trimming took 2 bases from V and 2 from J; bases not matched to a gene: 4. CDR3 length: 15 residues. The CDR3 loop is CASSLHGTGAYEQYL. The CDR3 DNA sequence: TGCGCCAGCAGCTTACACGGGACAGGGGCCTACGAGCAGTACTTA.

To note about this clonotype: This may arise from a read error, as a much more abundant clone is one base away. The J gene is TRBJ2-5, the V gene TRBV6-1; no reliable D call. With 6 bases removed from V and 0 bases from J, the gap between germline ends came to 11 bases. CDR3 length: 14 residues. Germline V lookup: CDR1 MNHNS, CDR2 SASEGT. The CDR3 nucleotides read TGTGCCAGCAGAGCACCCAAGTACCAAGAGACCCAGTACTTC. It is translated as CASRAPKYQETQYF.

This clonotype has only a few counts. The chain recombines TRBV28 with TRBJ1-1; 7 nucleotides align to TRBD1. Per the germline V gene, CDR1 is MDHEN and CDR2 is SYDVKM. V dropped 2 bases and J dropped 4; count of bases not matched to a gene: 7. The CDR3 has 15 amino acids. CDR3 DNA sequence: TGTGCCAGCAGTTTACGAGGGGGCGGTGGCACTGAAGCTTTCTTT. This gives the protein CASSLRGGGGTEAFF.

A remark on this clonotype: A much larger clone sits a single nucleotide away, making a read error possible. The CDR3 DNA reads TGCAGTGCTAGACGTGCGGGATTGTTGGACGAGCAGTACTTC. Translated, it gives CSARRAGLLDEQYF. The rearrangement links TRBV20-1 to TRBJ2-7; D is possibly TRBD2 (6 bases). Trimming shortened V by 2 bases and J by 5 bases, and 16 bases separated the two germline ends. Germline loops: CDR1 DFQATT, CDR2 SNEGSKA (reference sequence). This CDR3 is 14 amino acids long.